These T cell receptor beta chains were read from a single sample in a study of Ad26.COV2.S vaccination and SARS-CoV-2 variants. Method: immunoSEQ multiplex PCR; TCRdb's copy keeps in-frame clones and lacks some. The sample records approximately 300,000 clones, 85% being singletons. The sequenced sample was peripheral blood, obtained in a trial of Ad26.COV2.S vaccine versus placebo. The receptors come from a person aged 18-60 years who received the Ad26.COV2.S COVID-19 vaccine or a placebo. CDR3s include the opening cysteine and the closing phenylalanine or tryptophan. D genes are given only for firm matches. Where a row states a size, it is once, few, many or the class of an expanded clone; other rows omit it.

clone_size: NA; d_call: NA; j_call: TRBJ2-1; v_call: TRBV11-2; cdr3_nt: TGTGCCAGCAGCCCGGGGGGCCCAAGATACAATGAGCAGTTCTTC; cdr3_aa: CASSPGGPRYNEQFF
clone_size: NA; d_call: NA; j_call: TRBJ1-2; v_call: TRBV30; cdr3_nt: TGTGCCTGGATCCGCTATGGGGAGGGAGTCAAGGGCTACACCTTC; cdr3_aa: CAWIRYGEGVKGYTF
clone_size: NA; d_call: NA; j_call: TRBJ2-1; v_call: TRBV29-1; cdr3_nt: TGCAGCGTTGAACCCCCGCCCCGCCCCGACAATGAGCAGTTCTTC; cdr3_aa: CSVEPPPRPDNEQFF
clone_size: NA; d_call: TRBD2; j_call: TRBJ2-1; v_call: TRBV11-1; cdr3_nt: TGTGCCAGCAGCCTAGGGACTAGACTAGATATGAATGAGCAGTTCTTC; cdr3_aa: CASSLGTRLDMNEQFF
clone_size: NA; d_call: NA; j_call: TRBJ2-7; v_call: TRBV4-2; cdr3_nt: TGTGCCAGCAGCTTCAAAACCTCGGGCGAGCAGTACTTC; cdr3_aa: CASSFKTSGEQYF
clone_size: NA; d_call: NA; j_call: TRBJ1-5; v_call: TRBV7-9; cdr3_nt: TGTGCCAGCAGCACCACAGGAGCCAATCAGCCCCAGCATTTT; cdr3_aa: CASSTTGANQPQHF
clone_size: NA; d_call: TRBD1; j_call: TRBJ1-1; v_call: TRBV5-1; cdr3_nt: TGCGCCAGCAGCACGACAGGGTTGAACACTGAAGCTTTCTTT; cdr3_aa: CASSTTGLNTEAFF
clone_size: NA; d_call: NA; j_call: TRBJ1-2; v_call: TRBV24-1; cdr3_nt: TGTGCCACCAGTGATCCCCACGGAGGCTACACCTTC; cdr3_aa: CATSDPHGGYTF
clone_size: few; d_call: NA; j_call: TRBJ1-3; v_call: TRBV11-2; cdr3_nt: TGTGCCAGCAGCAAACCCGAGGCTGGAAACACCATATATTTT; cdr3_aa: CASSKPEAGNTIYF
clone_size: NA; d_call: TRBD2; j_call: TRBJ2-1; v_call: TRBV2; cdr3_nt: TGTGCCAGCAGTGTTCTAGCGGGGACCTACAATGAGCAGTTCTTC; cdr3_aa: CASSVLAGTYNEQFF
clone_size: NA; d_call: NA; j_call: TRBJ2-7; v_call: TRBV21-1; cdr3_nt: TGTGCCAGCAGCCCTCTAGACAGGGACCACGAGCAGTACTTC; cdr3_aa: CASSPLDRDHEQYF
clone_size: NA; d_call: TRBD1; j_call: TRBJ1-2; v_call: TRBV27; cdr3_nt: TGTGCCAGCAGTTTCAGGGGGCGAAGGGGCTACACCTTC; cdr3_aa: CASSFRGRRGYTF
clone_size: NA; d_call: TRBD1; j_call: TRBJ2-7; v_call: TRBV6-1; cdr3_nt: TGTGCCAGCAGGGAAGGACAGGAATCCTACGAGCAGTACTTC; cdr3_aa: CASREGQESYEQYF
clone_size: NA; d_call: NA; j_call: TRBJ1-2; v_call: TRBV19; cdr3_nt: TGTGCCAGTAGTACCCAGGGGCAGAGGGGAGGCTACACCTTC; cdr3_aa: CASSTQGQRGGYTF
clone_size: NA; d_call: NA; j_call: TRBJ2-3; v_call: TRBV11-1; cdr3_nt: TGTGCCAGCAGCCTATTAGGGTATTCCACAGATACGCAGTATTTT; cdr3_aa: CASSLLGYSTDTQYF
clone_size: NA; d_call: NA; j_call: TRBJ2-5; v_call: TRBV19; cdr3_nt: TGTGCCAGTACGGATTGCGGGGGCCACCAAGAGACCCAGTACTTC; cdr3_aa: CASTDCGGHQETQYF
clone_size: NA; d_call: NA; j_call: TRBJ1-2; v_call: TRBV10-3; cdr3_nt: TGTGCCATCAAAGGGTCGGGGGCAAACTATGGCTACACCTTC; cdr3_aa: CAIKGSGANYGYTF
clone_size: NA; d_call: NA; j_call: TRBJ2-1; v_call: TRBV27; cdr3_nt: TGTGCCAGCAGTTTTGTGGGGAACAATGAGCAGTTCTTC; cdr3_aa: CASSFVGNNEQFF
clone_size: NA; d_call: NA; j_call: TRBJ1-5; v_call: TRBV6-4; cdr3_nt: TGTGCCAGCAGTGACAGGATAAGAAGGGGCAATCAGCCCCAGCATTTT; cdr3_aa: CASSDRIRRGNQPQHF
clone_size: NA; d_call: NA; j_call: TRBJ1-2; v_call: TRBV12-3/TRBV12-4; cdr3_nt: TGTGCCAGCACGTCGGGGGCATGGGGCTACACCTTC; cdr3_aa: CASTSGAWGYTF
clone_size: once; d_call: NA; j_call: TRBJ1-1; v_call: TRBV6-6; cdr3_nt: TGTGCCAGCAGTCAGCAAAACTTGGGAGGAAGGTTTACTGAAGCTTTCTTT; cdr3_aa: CASSQQNLGGRFTEAFF
clone_size: NA; d_call: TRBD1; j_call: TRBJ2-7; v_call: TRBV18; cdr3_nt: TGTGCCAGCTCGCCGGACAGGAATAGATACGAGCAGTACTTC; cdr3_aa: CASSPDRNRYEQYF
clone_size: few; d_call: NA; j_call: TRBJ2-3; v_call: TRBV5-1; cdr3_nt: TGCGCCAGCAGCTCCAAAGCCACAGCAGATACGCAGTATTTT; cdr3_aa: CASSSKATADTQYF
clone_size: NA; d_call: NA; j_call: TRBJ1-5; v_call: TRBV7-9; cdr3_nt: TGTGCCAGCAGCTTAAATCCGAATCAGCCCCAGCATTTT; cdr3_aa: CASSLNPNQPQHF
clone_size: many; d_call: NA; j_call: TRBJ1-2; v_call: TRBV5-1; cdr3_nt: TGCGCCAGCAGCTTACAGGCGAATGATGGCTACACCTTC; cdr3_aa: CASSLQANDGYTF
clone_size: NA; d_call: NA; j_call: TRBJ2-7; v_call: TRBV13; cdr3_nt: TGTGCCAGCAGCCCCTCCCACGTCCGGAACGAGCAGTACTTC; cdr3_aa: CASSPSHVRNEQYF
clone_size: NA; d_call: TRBD1; j_call: TRBJ1-1; v_call: TRBV5-1; cdr3_nt: TGCGCCAGCAGCTGGGACAGGGCGACTGAAGCTTTCTTT; cdr3_aa: CASSWDRATEAFF
clone_size: NA; d_call: NA; j_call: TRBJ2-1; v_call: TRBV7-9; cdr3_nt: TGTGCCAGTATAGAGGGAGGCCCCTACAATGAGCAGTTCTTC; cdr3_aa: CASIEGGPYNEQFF
clone_size: once; d_call: NA; j_call: TRBJ1-2; v_call: TRBV21-1; cdr3_nt: TGTGCCAGCAGCAAAGGGCAGGGGATCGGGGATGGCTACACCTTC; cdr3_aa: CASSKGQGIGDGYTF